One sample yielded the 12 T cell receptor beta chains listed below, sequenced in a study of read filtering for tumor transcriptome and immune sequencing. From around 440 ng of RNA, a library with molecular barcoded alpha/delta and beta/gamma adaptors was made. Each CDR3 protein gets one entry after TCRdb re-called the reads with MiXCR. The sample holds tens of thousands of distinct CDR3 sequences, about a fifth seen once. Sequenced sample: a population of CD138-negative cells sorted from bone marrow. These receptors were collected from a donor at least 40 years old with multiple myeloma.

The J gene is TRBJ2-1, the V gene TRBV18, with a possible D match to TRBD2 (5 bases). From germline, CDR1 is KGHSH and CDR2 LQKENI. The CDR3 covers 15 residues. V was shortened by 5 bases and J by 10 bases, with 21 bases between the two germline ends. In nucleotides, the CDR3 is TGTGCCAGCTCATCAGGTCTTAGCGACGTATACGAGCAGTTCTTC. It yields the protein CASSSGLSDVYEQFF.

The chain recombines TRBV11-2 with TRBJ2-7; tentatively, D is TRBD1 or TRBD2 (5 bases each). V shed 3 bases and J shed 10 bases, with 16 bases lying between them. CDR1 is SGHAT and CDR2 is FQNNGV in the germline V gene. The CDR3 loop spans 13 amino acids. CDR3 in DNA: TGTGCCAGCAGCTTCGGGACCAGAGTGGACCAGTACTTC. This gives the protein CASSFGTRVDQYF. Together with reference TRBV11-2 and TRBJ2-7, the CDR3 gives the full variable domain: EAGVAQSPRYKIIEKRQSVAFWCNPISGHATLYWYQQILGQGPKLLIQFQNNGVVDDSQLPKDRFSAERLKGVDSTLKIQPAKLEDSAVYLCASSFGTRVDQYFGPGTRLTVT.

This clonotype has a count of ten or more. The rearrangement links TRBV3-1 to TRBJ2-2, with a weak D call TRBD2 (5 bases). Deletions cut 1 base from V and 6 bases from J, with 9 bases between. Germline V gives CDR1 LGHDT, CDR2 YNNKEL (reference sequence). The CDR3 extends over 14 amino acids. Written as DNA, the CDR3 is TGTGCCAGCAGCCAAGTACCGAGGGCCGGGGAGCTGTTTTTT. Its protein product is CASSQVPRAGELFF.

Ten or more counts support this clonotype. The genes are TRBV7-3 and TRBJ2-1; TRBD1 matches at 11 bases. V dropped 5 bases and J dropped 2; count of bases not matched to a gene: 2. Per germline, CDR1 SGHTA and CDR2 FQGTGA. The length of the CDR3 is 15 residues. The DNA for the CDR3 is TGTGCCAGCAGCCAGGGACAGGGGGCCTACAATGAGCAGTTCTTC. It specifies CASSQGQGAYNEQFF.

This clonotype was detected many times. The chain recombines TRBV14 with TRBJ2-1; weak D call: TRBD1 (7 bases). Between the trimmed V and J ends, which lost 5 bases and 8 bases, there was a span of 22 bases. Germline loops: CDR1 SGHDN, CDR2 FVKESK. CDR3 size: 16 residues. CDR3 protein: CASSSPGGLALDEQFF. The CDR3 coding sequence is TGTGCCAGCAGCTCACCAGGGGGGTTAGCGTTGGATGAGCAGTTCTTC.

This clonotype was detected many times. The chain links TRBV4-2 to TRBJ2-1; TRBD2 agrees at 10 bases. This CDR3 spans 16 amino acids. CDR1 is LGHNA and CDR2 is YNFKEQ in the germline V gene. V lost 1 base to trimming and J lost 4 bases; unmatched junction nucleotides: 4. CDR3 DNA sequence: TGTGCCAGCAGCCAAGTAGCGGGAGGTGGATACAATGAGCAGTTCTTC. Its protein is CASSQVAGGGYNEQFF.

The table lists this clonotype with many counts. The V gene is TRBV20-1, the J gene TRBJ2-7; D is uncertain. Trimming took off 4 bases at V and 6 bases at J, with 10 bases between the two ends. This CDR3 has 11 residues. Germline CDR1 DFQATT, CDR2 SNEGSKA (reference sequence). The DNA of the CDR3 is TGCAGTGCTACCGTCGAAACCGAGCAGTACTTC. It specifies CSATVETEQYF.

At least ten counts were recorded for this clonotype. J is TRBJ2-7 and V is TRBV12-3 or TRBV12-4, with a weak D call TRBD1 (6 bases). Trimming took off 5 bases at V and 0 bases at J, with 11 bases between the two ends. The CDR3 sequence is 14 residues long. CDR3 nucleotide sequence: TGTGCCAGCAGTCCAGGGGTTTTCTCCTACGAGCAGTACTTC. Protein sequence: CASSPGVFSYEQYF.

Ten or more counts support this clonotype. The rearrangement links TRBV29-1 to TRBJ2-3, with 7 bases lining up with TRBD2. CDR3 length equals 16 residues. The V and J ends lost 3 bases and 3 bases, in that order; junction bases with no gene match: 12. CDR1 SQVTM and CDR2 ANQGSEA come from the germline V gene. The chain's CDR3 is CSVESGGGEKTDTQYF. The CDR3 DNA reads TGCAGCGTTGAGTCGGGGGGAGGGGAGAAAACAGATACGCAGTATTTT.

V and J are TRBV29-1 and TRBJ1-5, with D unclear. Germline V gene sequence: CDR1 SQVTM, CDR2 ANQGSEA. The V and J ends lost 4 bases and 1 base respectively, with 8 bases between them. The CDR3 spans 13 residues. The CDR3 loop reads CSVGLGSNQPQHF. The CDR3 DNA reads TGCAGCGTTGGGCTGGGGAGCAATCAGCCCCAGCATTTT.

In its sample, this clonotype was seen many times. The rearrangement links TRBV11-2 to TRBJ2-1; D ambiguous. Looked up from germline, CDR1 is SGHAT and CDR2 is FQNNGV. V lost 7 bases and J lost 2, with 15 bases in between. The CDR3 loop spans 15 amino acids. This CDR3 is CASTLSGLTYNEQFF. Here the CDR3 DNA reads TGTGCCAGCACCCTGTCGGGTTTAACCTACAATGAGCAGTTCTTC.

This clonotype was observed at least ten times. The genes are TRBV18 and TRBJ1-1, with D perhaps TRBD1 (5 bases). This CDR3 comprises 12 residues. Germline CDR1 is KGHSH and CDR2 is LQKENI. Trimming took 6 bases from V and 10 from J, leaving 15 bases between them. CDR3 in amino acids: CASSQDIMGAFF. Here the CDR3 DNA reads TGTGCCAGCTCCCAGGACATCATGGGAGCTTTCTTT.